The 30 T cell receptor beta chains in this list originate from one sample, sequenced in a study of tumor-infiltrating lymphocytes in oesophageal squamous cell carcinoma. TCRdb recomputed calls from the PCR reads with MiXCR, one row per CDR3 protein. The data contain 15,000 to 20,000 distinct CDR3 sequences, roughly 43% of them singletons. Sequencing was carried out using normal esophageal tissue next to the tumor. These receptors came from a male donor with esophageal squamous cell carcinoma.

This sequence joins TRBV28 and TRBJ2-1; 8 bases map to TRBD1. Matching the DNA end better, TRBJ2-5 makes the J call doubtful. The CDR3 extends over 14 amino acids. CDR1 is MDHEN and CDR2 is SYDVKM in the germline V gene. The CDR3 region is CASNRRDRQETQYF. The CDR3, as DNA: TGTGCCAGCAACCGCCGGGACAGGCAAGAGACCCAGTACTTC.

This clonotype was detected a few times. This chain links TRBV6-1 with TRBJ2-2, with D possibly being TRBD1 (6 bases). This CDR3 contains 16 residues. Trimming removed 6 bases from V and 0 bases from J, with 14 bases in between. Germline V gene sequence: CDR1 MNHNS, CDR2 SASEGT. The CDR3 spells CASSPGTGPNTGELFF. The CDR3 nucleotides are TGTGCCAGCAGCCCGGGCACAGGGCCGAACACCGGGGAGCTGTTTTTT.

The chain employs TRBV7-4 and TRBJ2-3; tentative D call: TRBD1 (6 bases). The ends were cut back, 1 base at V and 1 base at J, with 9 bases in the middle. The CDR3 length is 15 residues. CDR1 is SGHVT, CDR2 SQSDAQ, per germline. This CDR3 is CASSLEAGGTDTQYF. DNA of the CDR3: TGTGCCAGCAGCTTAGAGGCAGGGGGCACAGATACGCAGTATTTT.

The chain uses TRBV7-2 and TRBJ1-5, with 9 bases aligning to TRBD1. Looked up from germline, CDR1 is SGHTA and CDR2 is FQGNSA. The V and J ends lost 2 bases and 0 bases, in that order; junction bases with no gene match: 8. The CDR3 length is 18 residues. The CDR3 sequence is CASSLFRGTGNSNQPQHF. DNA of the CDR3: TGTGCCAGCAGCTTATTTCGGGGGACAGGGAATAGCAATCAGCCCCAGCATTTT.

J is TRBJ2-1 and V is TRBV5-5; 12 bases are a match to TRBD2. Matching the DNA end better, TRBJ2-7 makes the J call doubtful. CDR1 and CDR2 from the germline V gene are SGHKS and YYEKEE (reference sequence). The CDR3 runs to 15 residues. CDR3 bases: TGTGCCAGCAGCTTGGTGGCTAGCGGGAGGGATGAGCAGTACTTC. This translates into CASSLVASGRDEQYF.

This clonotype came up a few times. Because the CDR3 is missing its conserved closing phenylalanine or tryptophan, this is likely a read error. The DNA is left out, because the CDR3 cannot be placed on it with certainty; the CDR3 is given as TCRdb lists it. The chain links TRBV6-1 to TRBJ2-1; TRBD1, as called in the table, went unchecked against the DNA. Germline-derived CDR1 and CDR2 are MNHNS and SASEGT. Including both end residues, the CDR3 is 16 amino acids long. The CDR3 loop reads CASSGTGPLYDYTFGS.

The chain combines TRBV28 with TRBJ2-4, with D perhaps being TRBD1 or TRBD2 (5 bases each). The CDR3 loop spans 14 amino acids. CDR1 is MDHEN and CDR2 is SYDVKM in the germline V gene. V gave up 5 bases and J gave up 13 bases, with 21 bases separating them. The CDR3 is CASSKPGPPYEQYF. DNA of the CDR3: TGTGCCAGCAGTAAACCGGGACCCCCGTATGAGCAGTACTTC.

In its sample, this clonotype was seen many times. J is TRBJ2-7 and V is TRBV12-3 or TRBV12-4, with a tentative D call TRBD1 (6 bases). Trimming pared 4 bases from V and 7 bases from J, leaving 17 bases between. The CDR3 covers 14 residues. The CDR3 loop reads CASSWTPGDNEQYF. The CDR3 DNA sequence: TGTGCCAGCAGTTGGACCCCCGGGGACAATGAGCAGTACTTC.

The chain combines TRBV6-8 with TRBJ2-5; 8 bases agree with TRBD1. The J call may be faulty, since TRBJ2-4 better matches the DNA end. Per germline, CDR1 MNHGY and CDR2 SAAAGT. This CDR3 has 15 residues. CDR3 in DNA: TGTGCCAGCAGTGTATCGACAGGGGCGATGGACATTCAGTACTTC. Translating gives CASSVSTGAMDIQYF.

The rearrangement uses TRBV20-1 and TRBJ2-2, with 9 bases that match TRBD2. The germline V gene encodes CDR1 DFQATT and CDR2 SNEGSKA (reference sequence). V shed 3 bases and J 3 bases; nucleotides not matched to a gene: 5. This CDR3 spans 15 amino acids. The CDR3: CSARRAGGDTGELFF. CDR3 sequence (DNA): TGCAGTGCTAGGCGGGCGGGAGGGGACACCGGGGAGCTGTTTTTT.

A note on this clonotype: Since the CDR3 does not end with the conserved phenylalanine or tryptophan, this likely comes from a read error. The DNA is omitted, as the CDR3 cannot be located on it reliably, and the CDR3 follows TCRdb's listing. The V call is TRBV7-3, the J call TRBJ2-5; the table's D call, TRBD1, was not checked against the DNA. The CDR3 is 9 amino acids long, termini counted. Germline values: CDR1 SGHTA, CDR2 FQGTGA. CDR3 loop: CASSHRGSL.

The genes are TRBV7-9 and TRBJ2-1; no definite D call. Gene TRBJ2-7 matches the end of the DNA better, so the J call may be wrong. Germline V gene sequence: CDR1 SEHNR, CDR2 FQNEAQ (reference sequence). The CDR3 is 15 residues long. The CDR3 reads CASSSATTVHNEQYF. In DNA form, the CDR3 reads TGTGCCAGCAGCTCGGCTACAACCGTACACAATGAGCAGTACTTC.

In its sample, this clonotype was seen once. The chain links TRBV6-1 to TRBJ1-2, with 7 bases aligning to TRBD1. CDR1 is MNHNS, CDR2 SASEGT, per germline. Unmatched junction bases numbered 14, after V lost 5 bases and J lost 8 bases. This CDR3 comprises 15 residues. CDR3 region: CASSRGGTGAQGYTF. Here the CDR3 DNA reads TGTGCCAGCAGTCGGGGGGGCACAGGGGCTCAAGGCTACACCTTC.

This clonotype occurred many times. This CDR3 reads CASGAVGEQYF. Written as DNA, the CDR3 is TGTGCCAGTGGGGCAGTGGGGGAGCAGTACTTC. The V call is TRBV27, the J call TRBJ2-1; tentatively, D is TRBD1 (5 bases). The DNA matches TRBJ2-7 better at its end, which makes the J call doubtful. Germline V gives CDR1 MNHEY, CDR2 SMNVEV (reference sequence). This CDR3 has 11 residues.

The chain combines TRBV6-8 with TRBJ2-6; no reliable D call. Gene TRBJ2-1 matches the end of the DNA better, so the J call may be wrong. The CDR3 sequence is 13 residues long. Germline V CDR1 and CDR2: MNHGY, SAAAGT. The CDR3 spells CASSYSGSYEQFF. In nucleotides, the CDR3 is TGTGCCAGCAGTTACTCGGGCAGCTACGAGCAGTTCTTC.

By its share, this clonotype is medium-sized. In DNA, the CDR3 is TGTGCCAGCAGCTTAACGCGGGAACACATCAATGAGCAGTTCTTC. It translates to CASSLTREHINEQFF. The chain joins TRBV7-3 to TRBJ2-1; D is perhaps TRBD2 (6 bases). This CDR3 has 15 residues. The germline V gene encodes CDR1 SGHTA and CDR2 FQGTGA. Trimming removed 0 bases at V and 6 bases at J, with 12 bases between.

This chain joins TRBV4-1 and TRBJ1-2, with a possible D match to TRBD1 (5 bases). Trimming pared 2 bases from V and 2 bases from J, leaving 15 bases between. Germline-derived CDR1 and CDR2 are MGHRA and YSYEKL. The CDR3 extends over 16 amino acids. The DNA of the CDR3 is TGCGCCAGCAGCCAAACCCAGGACACACCAAACTATGGCTACACCTTC. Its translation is CASSQTQDTPNYGYTF.

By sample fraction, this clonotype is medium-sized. The CDR3 region has the DNA TGTGCCAGCAGCGAGACAGGGATCGAGCAGTACTTC. Encoded protein: CASSETGIEQYF. The rearrangement links TRBV7-2 to TRBJ2-7; 7 bases line up with TRBD1. CDR1 and CDR2 from the germline V gene are SGHTA and FQGNSA. V shed 5 bases, J shed 6 bases, and the junction held 4 bases outside the gene matches. The CDR3 totals 12 residues.

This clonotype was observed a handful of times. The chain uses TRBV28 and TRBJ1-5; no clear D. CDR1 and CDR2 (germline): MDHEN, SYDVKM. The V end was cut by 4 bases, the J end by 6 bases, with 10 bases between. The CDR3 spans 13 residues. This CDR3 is CASSSYLGQPQHF. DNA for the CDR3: TGTGCCAGCAGTTCCTACCTAGGTCAGCCCCAGCATTTT.

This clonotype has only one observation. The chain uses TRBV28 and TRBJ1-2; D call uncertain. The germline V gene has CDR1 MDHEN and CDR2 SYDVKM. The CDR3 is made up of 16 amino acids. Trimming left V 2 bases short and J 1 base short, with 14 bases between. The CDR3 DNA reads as TGTGCCAGCAGTTTAGGTGGAGGGAATCTTAACTATGGCTACACCTTC. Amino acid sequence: CASSLGGGNLNYGYTF.

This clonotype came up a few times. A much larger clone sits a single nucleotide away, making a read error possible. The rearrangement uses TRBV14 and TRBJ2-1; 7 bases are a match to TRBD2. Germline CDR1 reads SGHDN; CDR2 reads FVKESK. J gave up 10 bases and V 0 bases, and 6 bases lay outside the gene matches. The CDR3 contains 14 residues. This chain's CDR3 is CASSQDSGFQEQFF. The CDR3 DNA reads TGTGCCAGCAGCCAAGATAGCGGGTTTCAAGAGCAGTTCTTC.

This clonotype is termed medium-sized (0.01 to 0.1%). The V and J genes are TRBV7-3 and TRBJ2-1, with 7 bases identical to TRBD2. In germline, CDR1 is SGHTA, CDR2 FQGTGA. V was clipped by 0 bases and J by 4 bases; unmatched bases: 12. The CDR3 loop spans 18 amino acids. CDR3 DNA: TGTGCCAGCAGCTTAACTATAGGACTAGAGCGGTCGTACAATGAGCAGTTCTTC. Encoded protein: CASSLTIGLERSYNEQFF. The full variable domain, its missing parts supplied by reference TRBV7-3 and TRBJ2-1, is GAGVSQTPSNKVTEKGKYVELRCDPISGHTALYWYRQSLGQGPEFLIYFQGTGAADDSGLPNDRFFAVRPEGSVSTLKIQRTERGDSAVYLCASSLTIGLERSYNEQFFGPGTRLTVL.

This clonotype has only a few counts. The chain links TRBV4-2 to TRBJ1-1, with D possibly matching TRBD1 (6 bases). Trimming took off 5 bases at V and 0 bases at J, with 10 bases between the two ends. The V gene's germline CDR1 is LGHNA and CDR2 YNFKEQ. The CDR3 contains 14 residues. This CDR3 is CASSTGTLNTEAFF. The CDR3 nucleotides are TGTGCCAGCAGCACCGGGACACTGAACACTGAAGCTTTCTTT.

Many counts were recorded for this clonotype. The CDR3 loop reads CASSSGTSGSYEQFF. In nucleotides, the CDR3 is TGTGCCAGCAGTTCCGGGACTAGCGGGAGCTACGAGCAGTTCTTC. The genes are TRBV12-3 or TRBV12-4 and TRBJ2-1; the match to TRBD2 covers 14 bases. J lost 10 bases, V lost 4 bases, and 6 bases had no gene match. The length of the CDR3 is 15 residues.

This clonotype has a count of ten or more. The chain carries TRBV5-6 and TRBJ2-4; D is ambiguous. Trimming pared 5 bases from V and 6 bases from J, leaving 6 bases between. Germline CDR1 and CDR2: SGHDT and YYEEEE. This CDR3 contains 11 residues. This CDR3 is CASRTGNIQYF. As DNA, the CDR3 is TGTGCCAGCAGAACTGGAAACATTCAGTACTTC.

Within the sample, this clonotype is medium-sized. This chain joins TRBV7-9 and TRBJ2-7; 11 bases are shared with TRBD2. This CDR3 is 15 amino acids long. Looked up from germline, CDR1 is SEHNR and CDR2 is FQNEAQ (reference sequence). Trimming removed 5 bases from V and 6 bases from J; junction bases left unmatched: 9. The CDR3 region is CASSLYSGRGGEQYF. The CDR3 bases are TGTGCCAGCAGCCTCTATAGCGGGAGGGGGGGCGAGCAGTACTTC. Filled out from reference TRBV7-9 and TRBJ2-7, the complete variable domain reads DTGVSQNPRHKITKRGQNVTFRCDPISEHNRLYWYRQTLGQGPEFLTYFQNEAQLEKSRLLSDRFSAERPKGSFSTLEIQRTEQGDSAMYLCASSLYSGRGGEQYFGPGTRLTVT.

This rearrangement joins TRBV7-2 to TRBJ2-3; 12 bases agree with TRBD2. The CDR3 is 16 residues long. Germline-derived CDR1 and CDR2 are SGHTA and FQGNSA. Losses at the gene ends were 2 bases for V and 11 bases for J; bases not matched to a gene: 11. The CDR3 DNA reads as TGTGCCAGCAGCTTAATGACTAGCGGGAGATTCGCTGAGCAGTATTTT. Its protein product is CASSLMTSGRFAEQYF. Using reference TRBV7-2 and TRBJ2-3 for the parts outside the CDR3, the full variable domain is GAGVSQSPSNKVTEKGKDVELRCDPISGHTALYWYRQSLGQGLEFLIYFQGNSAPDKSGLPSDRFSAERTGGSVSTLTIQRTQQEDSAVYLCASSLMTSGRFAEQYFGPGTRLTVL.

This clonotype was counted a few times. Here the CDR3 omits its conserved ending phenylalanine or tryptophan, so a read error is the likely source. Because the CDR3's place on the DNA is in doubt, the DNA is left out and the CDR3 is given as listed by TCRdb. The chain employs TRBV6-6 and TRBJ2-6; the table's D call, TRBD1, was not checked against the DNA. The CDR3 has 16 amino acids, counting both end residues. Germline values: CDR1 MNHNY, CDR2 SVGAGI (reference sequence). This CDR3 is CASSYSGTGLGYTFGS.

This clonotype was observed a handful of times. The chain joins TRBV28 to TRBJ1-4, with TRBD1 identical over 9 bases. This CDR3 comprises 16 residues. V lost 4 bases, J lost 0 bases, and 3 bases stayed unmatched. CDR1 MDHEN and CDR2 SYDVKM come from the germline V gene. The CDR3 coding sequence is TGTGCCAGCAGTTCCTGGGACAGGGCAACTAATGAAAAACTGTTTTTT. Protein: CASSSWDRATNEKLFF. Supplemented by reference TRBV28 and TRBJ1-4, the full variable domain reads DVKVTQSSRYLVKRTGEKVFLECVQDMDHENMFWYRQDPGLGLRLIYFSYDVKMKEKGDIPEGYSVSREKKERFSLILESASTNQTSMYLCASSSWDRATNEKLFFGSGTQLSVL.

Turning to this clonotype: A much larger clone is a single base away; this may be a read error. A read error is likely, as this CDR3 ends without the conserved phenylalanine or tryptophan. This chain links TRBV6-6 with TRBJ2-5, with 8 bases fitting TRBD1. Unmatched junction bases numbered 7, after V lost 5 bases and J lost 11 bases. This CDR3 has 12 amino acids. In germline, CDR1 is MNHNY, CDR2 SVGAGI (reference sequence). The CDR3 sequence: CASSQGAREQYL. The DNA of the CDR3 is TGTGCCAGCAGTCAGGGGGCTCGGGAGCAGTACTTA.